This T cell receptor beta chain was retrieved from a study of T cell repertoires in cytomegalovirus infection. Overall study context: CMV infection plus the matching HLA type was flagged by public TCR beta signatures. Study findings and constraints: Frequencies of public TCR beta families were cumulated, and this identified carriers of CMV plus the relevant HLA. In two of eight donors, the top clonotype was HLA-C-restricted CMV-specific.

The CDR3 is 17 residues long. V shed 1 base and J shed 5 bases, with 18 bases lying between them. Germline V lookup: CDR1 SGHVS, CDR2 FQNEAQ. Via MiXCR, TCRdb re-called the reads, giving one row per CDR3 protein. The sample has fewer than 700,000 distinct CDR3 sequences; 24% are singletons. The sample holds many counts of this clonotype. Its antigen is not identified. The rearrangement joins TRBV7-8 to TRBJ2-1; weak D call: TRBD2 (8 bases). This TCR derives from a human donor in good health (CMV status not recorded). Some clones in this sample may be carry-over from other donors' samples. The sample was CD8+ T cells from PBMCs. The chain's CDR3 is CASSLVRRGDRHNEQFF. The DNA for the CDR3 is TGTGCCAGCAGCTTAGTAAGGCGGGGGGACAGACACAATGAGCAGTTCTTC. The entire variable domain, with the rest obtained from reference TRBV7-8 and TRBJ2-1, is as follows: GAGVSQSPRYKVAKRGQDVALRCDPISGHVSLFWYQQALGQGPEFLTYFQNEAQLDKSGLPSDRFFAERPEGSVSTLKIQRTQQEDSAVYLCASSLVRRGDRHNEQFFGPGTRLTVL.